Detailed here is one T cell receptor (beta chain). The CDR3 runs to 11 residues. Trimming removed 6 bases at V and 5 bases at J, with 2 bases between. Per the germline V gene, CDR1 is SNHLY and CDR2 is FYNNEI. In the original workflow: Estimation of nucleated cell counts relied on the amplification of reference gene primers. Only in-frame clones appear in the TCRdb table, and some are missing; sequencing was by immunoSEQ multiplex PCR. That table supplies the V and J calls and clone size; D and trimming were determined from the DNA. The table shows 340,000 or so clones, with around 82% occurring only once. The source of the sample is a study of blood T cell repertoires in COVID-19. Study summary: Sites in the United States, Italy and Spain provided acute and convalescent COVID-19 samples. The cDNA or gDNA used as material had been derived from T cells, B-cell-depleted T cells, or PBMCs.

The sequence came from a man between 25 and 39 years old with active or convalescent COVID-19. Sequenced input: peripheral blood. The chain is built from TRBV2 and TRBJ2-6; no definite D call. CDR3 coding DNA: TGTGCCAGCAGCTGGGCCAACGTCCTGACTTTC. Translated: CASSWANVLTF.